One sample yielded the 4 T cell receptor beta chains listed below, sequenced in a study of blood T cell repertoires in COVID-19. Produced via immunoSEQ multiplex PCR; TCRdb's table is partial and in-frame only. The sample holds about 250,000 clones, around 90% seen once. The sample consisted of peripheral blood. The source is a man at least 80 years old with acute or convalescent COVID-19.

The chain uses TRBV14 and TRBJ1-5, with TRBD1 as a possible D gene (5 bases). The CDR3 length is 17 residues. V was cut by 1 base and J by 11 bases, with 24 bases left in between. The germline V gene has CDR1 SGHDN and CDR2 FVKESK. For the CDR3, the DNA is TGTGCCAGCAGCCAAGTTAGGGGCGTGTCAGGGTTCTTAGCCCAGCATTTT. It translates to CASSQVRGVSGFLAQHF.

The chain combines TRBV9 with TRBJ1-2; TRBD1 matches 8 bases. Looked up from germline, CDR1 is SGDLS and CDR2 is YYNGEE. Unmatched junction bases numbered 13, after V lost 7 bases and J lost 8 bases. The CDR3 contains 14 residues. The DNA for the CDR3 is TGTGCCAGCTCCGACAGGGGCCAGACCACGGGCTACACCTTC. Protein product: CASSDRGQTTGYTF. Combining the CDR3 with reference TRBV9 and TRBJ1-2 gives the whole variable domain DSGVTQTPKHLITATGQRVTLRCSPRSGDLSVYWYQQSLDQGLQFLIQYYNGEERAKGNILERFSAQQFPDLHSELNLSSLELGDSALYFCASSDRGQTTGYTFGSGTRLTVV.

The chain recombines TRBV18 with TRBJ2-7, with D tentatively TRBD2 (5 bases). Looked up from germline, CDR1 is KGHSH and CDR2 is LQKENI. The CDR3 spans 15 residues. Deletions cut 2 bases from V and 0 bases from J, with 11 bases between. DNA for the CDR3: TGTGCCAGCTCACCAAGGAGGTCAGTCTCCTACGAGCAGTACTTC. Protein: CASSPRRSVSYEQYF. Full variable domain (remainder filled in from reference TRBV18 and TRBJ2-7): NAGVMQNPRHLVRRRGQEARLRCSPMKGHSHVYWYRQLPEEGLKFMVYLQKENIIDESGMPKERFSAEFPKEGPSILRIQQVVRGDSAAYFCASSPRRSVSYEQYFGPGTRLTVT.

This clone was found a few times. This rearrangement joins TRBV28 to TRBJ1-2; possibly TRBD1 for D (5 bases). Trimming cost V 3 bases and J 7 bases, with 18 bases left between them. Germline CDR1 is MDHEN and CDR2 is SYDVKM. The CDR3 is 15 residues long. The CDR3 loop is CASSFPLGQGIGYTF. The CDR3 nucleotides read TGTGCCAGCAGTTTCCCGCTTGGGCAGGGAATTGGCTACACCTTC.